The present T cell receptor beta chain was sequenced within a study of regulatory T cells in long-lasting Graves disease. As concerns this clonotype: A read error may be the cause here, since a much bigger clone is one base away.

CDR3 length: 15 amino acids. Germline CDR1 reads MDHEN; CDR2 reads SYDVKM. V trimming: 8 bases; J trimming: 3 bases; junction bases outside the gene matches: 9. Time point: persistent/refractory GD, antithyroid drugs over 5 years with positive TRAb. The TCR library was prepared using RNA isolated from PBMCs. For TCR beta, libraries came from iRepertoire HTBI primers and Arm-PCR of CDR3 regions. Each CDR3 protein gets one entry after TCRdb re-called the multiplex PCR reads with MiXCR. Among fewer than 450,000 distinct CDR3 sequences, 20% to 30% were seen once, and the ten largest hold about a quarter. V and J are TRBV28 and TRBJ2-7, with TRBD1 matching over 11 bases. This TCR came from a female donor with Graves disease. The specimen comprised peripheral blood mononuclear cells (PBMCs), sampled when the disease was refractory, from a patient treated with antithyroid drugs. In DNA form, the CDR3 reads TGTGCCAGCGGTTCCACCGGGACAGGGGGCTACGAGCAGTACTTC. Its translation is CASGSTGTGGYEQYF. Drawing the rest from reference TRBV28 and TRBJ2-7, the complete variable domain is DVKVTQSSRYLVKRTGEKVFLECVQDMDHENMFWYRQDPGLGLRLIYFSYDVKMKEKGDIPEGYSVSREKKERFSLILESASTNQTSMYLCASGSTGTGGYEQYFGPGTRLTVT.